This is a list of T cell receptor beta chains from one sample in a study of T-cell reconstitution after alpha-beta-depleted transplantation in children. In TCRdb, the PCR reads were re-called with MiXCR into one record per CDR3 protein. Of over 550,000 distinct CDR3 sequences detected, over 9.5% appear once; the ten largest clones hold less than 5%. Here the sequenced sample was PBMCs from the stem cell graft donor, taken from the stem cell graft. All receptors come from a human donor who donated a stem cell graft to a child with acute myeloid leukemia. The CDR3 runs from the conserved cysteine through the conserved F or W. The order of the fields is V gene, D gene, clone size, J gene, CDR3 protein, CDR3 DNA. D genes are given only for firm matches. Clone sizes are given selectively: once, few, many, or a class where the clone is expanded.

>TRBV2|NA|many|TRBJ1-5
CASSDESGGQPQHF
TGTGCCAGCAGTGATGAAAGTGGAGGTCAGCCCCAGCATTTT
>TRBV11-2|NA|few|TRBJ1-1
CASSVTGRTEAFF
TGTGCCAGCAGCGTTACAGGGCGGACTGAAGCTTTCTTT
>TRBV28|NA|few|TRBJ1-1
CASSSGVTEAFF
TGTGCCAGCAGTTCGGGTGTCACTGAAGCTTTCTTT
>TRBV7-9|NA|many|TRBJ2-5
CASSLAGGGTQYF
TGTGCCAGCAGCTTAGCCGGGGGAGGGACCCAGTACTTC
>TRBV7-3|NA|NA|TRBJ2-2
CASKKGGPGELFF
TGTGCCAGCAAGAAGGGAGGACCCGGGGAGCTGTTTTTT
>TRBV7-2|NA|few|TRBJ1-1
CASSPGPRSTEAFF
TGTGCCAGCAGCCCAGGGCCGAGGTCAACTGAAGCTTTCTTT
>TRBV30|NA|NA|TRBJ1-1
CAWRGGTGFPNTEAFF
TGTGCCTGGAGGGGTGGTACAGGGTTCCCTAACACTGAAGCTTTCTTT
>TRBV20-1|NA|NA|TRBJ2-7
CSAMTRSPFYEQYF
TGCAGTGCCATGACACGGAGTCCTTTCTACGAGCAGTACTTC
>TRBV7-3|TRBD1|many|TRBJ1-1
CASSPGQGQGGTEAFF
TGTGCCAGCAGCCCCGGACAGGGGCAGGGAGGGACTGAAGCTTTCTTT
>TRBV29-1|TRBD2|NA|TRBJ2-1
CRQGLAGGDEQFF
TGCAGGCAGGGACTAGCGGGAGGAGATGAGCAGTTCTTC
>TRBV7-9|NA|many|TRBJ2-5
CASGHRQETQYF
TGTGCCAGCGGTCATCGCCAAGAGACCCAGTACTTC
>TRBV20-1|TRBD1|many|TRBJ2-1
CSAPGRMTRGRGDEQFF
TGCAGTGCTCCGGGACGGATGACCAGGGGGCGCGGGGATGAGCAGTTCTTC
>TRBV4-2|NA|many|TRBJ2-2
CASSQASTGELFF
TGTGCCAGCAGCCAAGCGTCGACCGGGGAGCTGTTTTTT
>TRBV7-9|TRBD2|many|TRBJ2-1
CASSLVRSGTSGDEQFF
TGTGCCAGCAGCTTAGTACGCTCCGGGACTAGCGGCGATGAGCAGTTCTTC
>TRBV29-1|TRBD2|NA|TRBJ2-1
CSVKGTSGRGTYNEQFF
TGCAGCGTAAAGGGAACTAGCGGGAGGGGGACCTACAATGAGCAGTTCTTC
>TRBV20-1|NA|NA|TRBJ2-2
CSARAGPGELFF
TGCAGTGCTAGAGCGGGCCCCGGGGAGCTGTTTTTT
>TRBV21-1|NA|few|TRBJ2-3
CASTKTGPSGSTQYF
TGTGCCAGCACCAAAACCGGGCCTAGCGGGAGCACGCAGTATTTT
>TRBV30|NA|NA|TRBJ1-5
CAWSLDSGGRGQPQHF
TGTGCCTGGAGTCTGGACAGTGGGGGGCGCGGTCAGCCCCAGCATTTT
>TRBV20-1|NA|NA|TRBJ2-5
CSARVGTKETQYF
TGCAGTGCTAGAGTTGGCACAAAAGAGACCCAGTACTTC
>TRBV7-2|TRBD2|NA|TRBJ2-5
CASSLAQSGRGETQYF
TGTGCCAGCAGCTTAGCGCAGAGCGGGAGAGGGGAGACCCAGTACTTC
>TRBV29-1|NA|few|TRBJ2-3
CSVEAMVGQRGSTDTQYF
TGCAGCGTCGAAGCCATGGTTGGACAGCGGGGAAGCACAGATACGCAGTATTTT
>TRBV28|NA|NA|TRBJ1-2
CASSPPGQVYGYTF
TGTGCCAGCAGTCCCCCCGGGCAGGTATATGGCTACACCTTC
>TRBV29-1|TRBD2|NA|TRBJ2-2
CSVDGTSGTELFF
TGCAGCGTGGACGGGACTAGCGGGACGGAGCTGTTTTTT
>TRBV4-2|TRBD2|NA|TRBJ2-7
CASAEREVYEQYF
TGTGCCAGCGCCGAGCGGGAGGTCTACGAGCAGTACTTC
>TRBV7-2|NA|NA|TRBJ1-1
CASSLERSRAFF
TGTGCCAGCAGCTTAGAACGTAGCCGAGCTTTCTTT
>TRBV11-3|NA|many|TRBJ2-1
CASSLLVGRSGGEVWDEQFF
TGTGCCAGCAGCTTATTGGTGGGGCGTTCGGGGGGCGAGGTTTGGGATGAGCAGTTCTTC
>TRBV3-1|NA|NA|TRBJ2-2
CASSQYNTIGELFF
TGTGCCAGCAGCCAATACAACACGATCGGGGAGCTGTTTTTT